This T cell receptor beta chain stems from a study of shared clonotypes between healthy human individuals. CD45RO-negative, CCR7-positively selected cells formed the naive CD8 fraction, excluding terminally differentiated effector memory CD45RA+ cells. This clone was observed once. Assay runs were performed at deep level. The assay was immunoSEQ multiplex PCR, and TCRdb's table has in-frame clones only and misses some. The sample lists about 1,800,000 clones, about 95% occurring once. Germline V gives CDR1 SGHDT, CDR2 YYEEEE. The CDR3 has 16 residues. V shed 4 bases and J 4 bases; nucleotides not matched to a gene: 9.

This sequence was found in a man aged 18 to 30 in good health. The chain recombines TRBV5-6 with TRBJ2-1; TRBD1 agrees at 9 bases. Sequenced sample: naive CD8+ T cells sorted from blood. The CDR3 DNA is TGTGCCAGCAGCCCAATAACGGGACAGGGTTACAATGAGCAGTTCTTC. Protein: CASSPITGQGYNEQFF.